The source of this T cell receptor beta chain is a study of blood T cells in healthy people across ages. Broader study findings: Unsorted PBMCs prevented conclusive naive versus antigen-experienced comparison.

They isolated at least 6.5 million PBMCs from each sample. A second PCR, run for roughly 7 to 12 cycles, used a sample-barcoded 5' primer plus a J-beta primer mix. A template-switch adaptor with 12 random nucleotides tagged each cDNA molecule. TCRdb re-derived calls from the 5' RACE reads in MiXCR, one entry per CDR3 protein. The data contain 750,000 to 950,000 distinct CDR3 sequences, roughly 26% of them singletons. On this clonotype: Antigen specificity is unknown.

Trimming removed 6 bases from V and 4 bases from J; junction bases left unmatched: 7. Germline V lookup: CDR1 SNHLY, CDR2 FYNNEI. The CDR3 spans 14 residues. These data were also reused for a study on T cells of mothers and their children.

This sequence was found in a boy between 10 and 17 years old in good health. The V gene is TRBV2, the J gene TRBJ2-3, with 7 bases that match TRBD1. The sample consisted of blood. The CDR3 sequence: CASRPEGAADTQYF. The DNA for the CDR3 is TGTGCCAGCAGGCCCGAGGGGGCCGCAGATACGCAGTATTTT.